These 25 T cell receptor beta chains came from one sample sequenced in a study of CD8 T cells in ankylosing spondylitis. TCRdb reprocessed the 5' RACE reads via MiXCR and lists one record per CDR3 protein. The top ten clones hold roughly 4% of a sample with some 150,000 distinct CDR3 sequences, 9.5% to 12% of them seen once. The sequenced sample consisted of blood, either unsorted or a sorted T cell fraction (not recorded which). The receptors stem from a female donor with ankylosing spondylitis or in good health (not recorded which).

V and J are TRBV10-1 and TRBJ2-3, with D perhaps matching TRBD1 (5 bases). The germline V gene encodes CDR1 WNHNN and CDR2 SYGVQD (reference sequence). V was cut by 6 bases and J by 0 bases, with 13 bases left in between. The CDR3 is made up of 15 amino acids. The chain's CDR3 is CASREAQVSTDTQYF. The CDR3 DNA reads TGCGCCAGCAGAGAGGCACAGGTTAGCACAGATACGCAGTATTTT.

This clonotype has at least ten counts. The chain has TRBV5-5 and TRBJ2-1, with 13 bases lining up with TRBD2. Germline V CDR1 and CDR2: SGHKS, YYEKEE (reference sequence). This CDR3 region has 16 residues. The V segment lost 4 bases and the J segment 10 bases; nucleotides outside the gene matches: 11. The CDR3 DNA reads TGTGCCAGCAGCGACCGGGTACTAGCGGGGGGGTTGGAGCAGTTCTTC. Encoded protein: CASSDRVLAGGLEQFF. The whole variable domain, filled in from reference TRBV5-5 and TRBJ2-1, reads DAGVTQSPTHLIKTRGQQVTLRCSPISGHKSVSWYQQVLGQGPQFIFQYYEKEERGRGNFPDRFSARQFPNYSSELNVNALLLGDSALYLCASSDRVLAGGLEQFFGPGTRLTVL.

In this sample, this clonotype turned up many times. The chain links TRBV29-1 to TRBJ1-1; D is ambiguous. Germline-derived CDR1 and CDR2 are SQVTM and ANQGSEA. CDR3 length: 16 amino acids. V was cut by 7 bases and J by 4 bases, with 25 bases left in between. CDR3 residues: CSAPRWGVTGGTEAFF. The CDR3 nucleotides are TGCAGCGCGCCCCGATGGGGTGTAACGGGTGGCACTGAAGCTTTCTTT.

This rearrangement joins TRBV20-1 to TRBJ2-7; TRBD1 might be the D (6 bases). CDR1 is DFQATT, CDR2 SNEGSKA, per germline (reference sequence). V lost 2 bases, J lost 2 bases, and 13 bases lay in between. CDR3 length: 14 residues. CDR3 in amino acids: CSARPQPGAYEQYF. The CDR3 DNA follows: TGCAGTGCTAGACCCCAACCAGGGGCCTACGAGCAGTACTTC.

A note on this clonotype: Possible read error: a much larger clone is one base away. The rearrangement joins TRBV20-1 to TRBJ2-3; D is ambiguous. Germline CDR1 DFQATT, CDR2 SNEGSKA (reference sequence). This CDR3 is 15 amino acids long. V was shortened by 0 bases and J by 1 base, with 11 bases between the two germline ends. CDR3 in DNA: TGCAGTGCTAGAGATGCGCGGTCGGGCACAGATACGCAGTATTTT. Amino acids: CSARDARSGTDTQYF.

This clonotype was observed at least ten times. The rearrangement joins TRBV20-1 to TRBJ2-1; D perhaps matches TRBD2 (7 bases). Trimming took off 3 bases at V and 5 bases at J, with 14 bases between the two ends. Germline V gene lookup returns CDR1 DFQATT and CDR2 SNEGSKA (reference sequence). This CDR3 contains 14 residues. Written as DNA, the CDR3 is TGCAGTGCTAGTCGCGGGGGCCCTAACAATGAGCAGTTCTTC. It encodes CSASRGGPNNEQFF.

Only a few counts were recorded for this clonotype. The rearrangement links TRBV20-1 to TRBJ2-2; D ambiguous. V was trimmed by 3 bases and J by 4 bases, leaving 12 bases between them. Germline values: CDR1 DFQATT, CDR2 SNEGSKA (reference sequence). The CDR3 runs to 14 residues. The CDR3 DNA reads TGCAGTGCTAGGCCGGGTTCGGCCACCGGGGAGCTGTTTTTT. Translation gives CSARPGSATGELFF.

This clonotype was picked up many times. This chain uses TRBV7-2 with TRBJ2-3; D assignment may be TRBD1 or TRBD2 (5 bases each). The CDR3 has 13 amino acids. Germline assignment: CDR1 SGHTA and CDR2 FQGNSA. V was cut by 4 bases and J by 6 bases, with 11 bases left in between. Written as DNA, the CDR3 is TGTGCCAGCAGCTCGAGGGGTGGGGATACGCAGTATTTT. As protein: CASSSRGGDTQYF.

This clonotype was seen many times. The rearrangement uses TRBV23-1 and TRBJ2-5; TRBD2 agrees at 7 bases. Being an ORF, TRBV23-1 has a function that is uncertain. After removal of 0 bases from V and 4 bases from J, the junction contained 5 bases not matched to a gene. This CDR3 comprises 15 residues. The chain's CDR3 is CASSQSGASGETQYF. DNA for the CDR3: TGCGCCAGCAGTCAATCCGGGGCTAGCGGAGAGACCCAGTACTTC.

The chain uses TRBV18 and TRBJ2-4, with 7 bases identical to TRBD1. Germline loops: CDR1 KGHSH, CDR2 LQKENI. V trimming: 3 bases; J trimming: 4 bases; junction bases outside the gene matches: 3. The CDR3 totals 14 residues. CDR3 nucleotides: TGTGCCAGCTCACCGGGACAGCCAAAAAACATTCAGTACTTC. Protein sequence: CASSPGQPKNIQYF.

This clonotype was counted ten times or more. The chain recombines TRBV5-1 with TRBJ1-5; the match to TRBD1 covers 7 bases. The CDR3 extends over 15 amino acids. V lost 4 bases and J lost 5; bases outside the gene matches: 9. The germline CDR1 and CDR2 sequences are SGHRS and YFSETQ. The CDR3 DNA reads as TGCGCCAGCAGCCCCGTCCCAGGGGGGGATCAGCCCCAGCATTTT. It codes for CASSPVPGGDQPQHF.

The table lists this clonotype with many counts. Relative to the germline gene, one junction end is altered; a read error may explain this. The V call is TRBV12-3 or TRBV12-4, the J call TRBJ1-1; D possibly corresponds to TRBD1 (6 bases). This CDR3 spans 13 amino acids. The CDR3 nucleotides are TGTGCCAGCAGATTAGGGGGGAACACTGAAGCTTTCTTT. Translated, it gives CASRLGGNTEAFF.

This clonotype occurred a few times. The chain couples TRBV4-1 to TRBJ2-7; 7 positions agree with TRBD2. The V segment lost 2 bases and the J segment 5 bases; nucleotides outside the gene matches: 6. Germline CDR1 MGHRA, CDR2 YSYEKL. This CDR3 contains 14 residues. The CDR3, as DNA: TGCGCCAGCAGCCAACTAGCGGCCCTTCACGAGCAGTACTTC. It codes for CASSQLAALHEQYF.

Many counts were recorded for this clonotype. The chain is built from TRBV20-1 and TRBJ2-7, with TRBD2 matching over 10 bases. This CDR3 contains 14 residues. CDR1 and CDR2 (germline): DFQATT, SNEGSKA (reference sequence). V was pared by 3 bases and J by 4 bases, with 6 bases of the junction left unmatched. Written as DNA, the CDR3 is TGCAGTGCTAGGGTAGCTAGCGGGAGTTACGAGCAGTACTTC. Protein sequence: CSARVASGSYEQYF.

Many counts were recorded for this clonotype. The chain recombines TRBV2 with TRBJ1-4, with D tentatively TRBD1 (6 bases). The CDR3 is 15 residues long. The germline CDR1 and CDR2 sequences are SNHLY and FYNNEI. The ends were cut back, 7 bases at V and 4 bases at J, with 16 bases in the middle. CDR3 DNA: TGTGCCAGCAACCCTAGGGGGTTTGGTAATGAAAAACTGTTTTTT. It translates to CASNPRGFGNEKLFF.

In this sample, this clonotype turned up many times. The CDR3 loop reads CASSLLTGGRRPNYGYTF. Written as DNA, the CDR3 is TGTGCCAGCAGCCTTTTAACTGGCGGGAGGAGACCTAACTATGGCTACACCTTC. This sequence joins TRBV4-2 and TRBJ1-2; D ambiguous. V lost 4 bases to trimming and J lost 0 bases, with 21 bases between them. The V gene's germline CDR1 is LGHNA and CDR2 YNFKEQ. This CDR3 region has 18 residues.

This clonotype was found many times. The chain has TRBV12-3 or TRBV12-4 and TRBJ2-7; D is unresolved. Trimming left V 3 bases short and J 2 bases short, with 8 bases between. This CDR3 comprises 13 residues. The CDR3 coding sequence is TGTGCCAGCAGTTTCGGCGCAACCTACGAGCAGTACTTC. It yields the protein CASSFGATYEQYF.

The V gene is TRBV12-3 or TRBV12-4, the J gene TRBJ1-2; unclear D gene. The CDR3 extends over 11 amino acids. The V gene lost 4 bases and the J gene lost 7 bases, with 7 bases spanning the gap. CDR3 DNA: TGTGCCAGCAGTTACATCCGTGGCTACACCTTC. Protein product: CASSYIRGYTF.

This clonotype was picked up many times. The chain employs TRBV11-3 and TRBJ2-5, with 8 bases fitting TRBD2. V dropped 5 bases and J dropped 4; count of bases not matched to a gene: 3. Germline CDR1 and CDR2: SGHNT and YENEEA. The CDR3 loop spans 13 amino acids. The CDR3 nucleotides are TGTGCCAGCAGCACGGGACTAGTAGAGACCCAGTACTTC. It specifies CASSTGLVETQYF. Based on the CDR3 plus reference TRBV11-3 and TRBJ2-5, the full variable domain is EAGVVQSPRYKIIEKKQPVAFWCNPISGHNTLYWYLQNLGQGPELLIRYENEEAVDDSQLPKDRFSAERLKGVDSTLKIQPAELGDSAVYLCASSTGLVETQYFGPGTRLLVL.

This clonotype was seen ten or more times. The chain employs TRBV12-3 or TRBV12-4 and TRBJ1-2; possible D gene TRBD1, 5 bases. The CDR3 loop spans 14 amino acids. V was pared by 4 bases and J by 10 bases, with 19 bases between. DNA of the CDR3: TGTGCCAGCAGTTCCTCCGGGACGGTATCTGACTACACCTTC. Translated: CASSSSGTVSDYTF.

This clonotype was counted between two and nine times. V and J are TRBV6-2 or TRBV6-3 and TRBJ2-3, with D unclear. CDR1 is MNHEY and CDR2 is SVGEGT in the germline V gene. Between the trimmed V and J ends, which lost 2 bases and 6 bases, there was a span of 6 bases. The CDR3 is 12 amino acids. The CDR3 reads CASSYRGDTQYF. Written as DNA, the CDR3 is TGTGCCAGCAGTTACCGTGGGGATACGCAGTATTTT.

This chain uses TRBV29-1 with TRBJ2-7; weak D call: TRBD1 (5 bases). CDR1 is SQVTM, CDR2 ANQGSEA, per germline. V shed 4 bases and J shed 3 bases, with 10 bases lying between them. The CDR3 is 12 amino acids. Here the CDR3 reads CSVAPGYYEQYF. The CDR3 bases are TGCAGCGTTGCCCCAGGGTACTACGAGCAGTACTTC.

There are many counts of this clonotype. This chain links TRBV5-1 with TRBJ1-1; 8 bases are shared with TRBD1. Germline CDR1 SGHRS, CDR2 YFSETQ. V dropped 3 bases and J dropped 10; count of bases not matched to a gene: 5. CDR3 size: 12 residues. CDR3 sequence reads: CASSSATGGAFF. DNA of the CDR3: TGCGCCAGCAGCTCAGCTACAGGGGGAGCTTTCTTT.

The sample holds many counts of this clonotype. This chain links TRBV5-6 with TRBJ2-2; 8 positions match TRBD1. This CDR3 spans 20 amino acids. Germline loops: CDR1 SGHDT, CDR2 YYEEEE. J gave up 3 bases and V 1 base, and 17 bases lay outside the gene matches. CDR3 region: CASSLSTGATILRDTGELFF. As DNA, the CDR3 is TGTGCCAGCAGCTTGTCGACAGGGGCTACCATTCTCCGGGACACCGGGGAGCTGTTTTTT.

This clonotype was seen repeatedly, ten times or more. This chain links TRBV7-6 with TRBJ2-1; 7 bases match TRBD2. V trimming: 3 bases; J trimming: 8 bases; junction bases outside the gene matches: 10. The CDR3 is 15 residues long. Germline V lookup: CDR1 SGHVS, CDR2 FNYEAQ. The CDR3 spells CASSFGGGPLDEQFF. Here the CDR3 DNA reads TGTGCCAGCAGCTTTGGGGGAGGGCCTCTCGATGAGCAGTTCTTC.